This entry describes one T cell receptor beta chain. Because the CDR3's place on the DNA is in doubt, the DNA is left out and the CDR3 is given as listed by TCRdb. This record belongs to a study of blood T cell repertoires in COVID-19. TCRdb's copy holds only in-frame clones and misses some; the assay was immunoSEQ multiplex PCR. The sample shows about 160,000 clones, approximately 83% of them seen only once. Including both end residues, the CDR3 is 17 amino acids long. The receptor was derived from a woman in her sixties or seventies with acute or convalescent COVID-19. Specimen: peripheral blood. The chain uses TRBV1 and TRBJ2-5; the D call in the table, TRBD2, was not verified against the DNA. TRBV1 is annotated as a pseudogene. CDR3: CTSSQMVGSGTQETQYF.